This entry is about one T cell receptor beta chain. Its antigen is not known. The sample comes from a study of vaccination effects on CD4 cells after COVID-19. The CDR3 has 14 residues. Germline V lookup: CDR1 MNHEY, CDR2 SMNVEV (reference sequence). The V and J ends lost 4 bases and 4 bases, in that order; junction bases with no gene match: 3. The protocol was immunoSEQ multiplex PCR, while the TCRdb copy is restricted to in-frame clones and leaves out a portion. The sample holds 65,000 to 95,000 clones, roughly 80% seen once. Pools of viral peptides were used by the ViraFEST assay to expand antigen-specific CD4+ T cells ahead of sequencing. Following culture for approximately ten days, CD4+ T cells were isolated. Vaccine administered to participants consisted of two doses of either BNT162b2 or mRNA-1273.

The sequences come from CD4+ T cells from PBMCs cultured with HCoV-OC43 spike peptides, collected after COVID-19 vaccination. Subset here: HCoV-OC43 spike overlapping peptide pool stimulation. This clonotype was obtained from a human donor who received a COVID-19 vaccine. The V call is TRBV27, the J call TRBJ1-4, with 7 bases aligning to TRBD1. CDR3 residues: CASSSTGINEKLFF. As DNA, the CDR3 is TGTGCCAGCAGTTCGACAGGGATTAATGAAAAACTGTTTTTT.